This entry is about one T cell receptor (beta chain). Its specificity is not known. V lost 4 bases and J lost 14, with 15 bases in between. Germline values: CDR1 MGHRA, CDR2 YSYEKL. This CDR3 spans 13 amino acids. Cultured CD4+ T cell DNA underwent sequencing with the Oncomine TCR Beta short-read assay. TCRdb itself ran the PCR reads through MiXCR, one entry per CDR3 protein. Here the sample spans more than 15,000 distinct CDR3 sequences, roughly three fifths being singletons. These data originate in a study of vaccination and CD4 T cells after COVID-19. Turning to the study itself: Post-COVID draws came a median around 100 days after diagnosis (range 35 to 161). Cultures that served as controls received a CEFX pool, an HIV-1 Nef pool, or no peptide. For post-vaccine samples, collection took place a median about 72 days after dose two, ranging from 14 to 241. Study results and caveats: Convalescent patients had a median roughly 86% of post-vaccine SARS-CoV-2-reactive clones that were detected only after vaccination, not before it.

Treatment specified: approximately 9-day PBMC culture with coronavirus spike peptide pools or control peptides (ViraFEST assay). Sequencing used CD4+ T cells from blood, cultured in vitro. The source is a human donor who had recovered from COVID-19. The chain couples TRBV4-1 to TRBJ1-6; the D is unclear. The CDR3 sequence: CASSLPGAQTLHF. The CDR3 coding sequence is TGCGCCAGCAGCCTCCCTGGAGCACAGACCCTCCACTTT.